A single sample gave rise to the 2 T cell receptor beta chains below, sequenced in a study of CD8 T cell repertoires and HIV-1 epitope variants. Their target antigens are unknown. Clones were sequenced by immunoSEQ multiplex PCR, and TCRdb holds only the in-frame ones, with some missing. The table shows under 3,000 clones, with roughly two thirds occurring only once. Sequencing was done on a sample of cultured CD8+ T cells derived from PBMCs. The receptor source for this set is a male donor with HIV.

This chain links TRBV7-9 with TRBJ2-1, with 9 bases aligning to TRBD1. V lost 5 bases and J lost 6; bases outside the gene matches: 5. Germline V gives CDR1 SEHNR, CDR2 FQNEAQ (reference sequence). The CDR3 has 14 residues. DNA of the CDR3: TGTGCCAGCAGCCACGGGACAGGGCGCAATGAGCAGTTCTTC. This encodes CASSHGTGRNEQFF.

The CDR3, as DNA: TGTGCCAGCAGTGAAGGCCGACAGGGAGGCTTCCCTAACACCGGGGAGCTGTTTTTT. This codes for CASSEGRQGGFPNTGELFF. V is TRBV2 and J is TRBJ2-2; TRBD1 is a possible D gene (7 bases). The CDR3 consists of 19 residues. Germline V gene sequence: CDR1 SNHLY, CDR2 FYNNEI. The V end lost 1 base, the J end lost 2 bases, and 20 bases lay between the germline ends. The full variable domain, its missing parts supplied by reference TRBV2 and TRBJ2-2, is EPEVTQTPSHQVTQMGQEVILRCVPISNHLYFYWYRQILGQKVEFLVSFYNNEISEKSEIFDDQFSVERPDGSNFTLKIRSTKLEDSAMYFCASSEGRQGGFPNTGELFFGEGSRLTVL.